This is a list of T cell receptor beta chains from one sample in a study of cytotoxic CD8 clonotypes in ibrutinib-treated CLL. Sequenced by immunoSEQ multiplex PCR; TCRdb stores in-frame clones only, minus some. In the table there are some 310,000 clones, 80% of which are singletons. The input for sequencing was PBMCs, taken before ibrutinib treatment. Every receptor here comes from a human donor with chronic lymphocytic leukemia. CDR3s include the opening cysteine and the closing phenylalanine or tryptophan. D genes are given only for firm matches. Clone size, where shown, is once, few, many, or a class for clones that have expanded.

j_gene: TRBJ2-7
v_gene: TRBV6-6
abundance: .
d_gene: .
CDR3nt: TGTGCCAGCAGCCCTGGCAGGGTGTACGAGCAGTACTTC
CDR3aa: CASSPGRVYEQYF

j_gene: TRBJ2-7
v_gene: TRBV11-1
abundance: once
d_gene: TRBD2
CDR3nt: TGTGCCTCCCGGGTAGCGGGAGGCCGGGAGCAGTACTTC
CDR3aa: CASRVAGGREQYF

j_gene: TRBJ1-2
v_gene: TRBV7-8
abundance: .
d_gene: .
CDR3nt: TGTGCCAGCAGCTTAGCGCAGGGCAGTAACTATGGCTACACCTTC
CDR3aa: CASSLAQGSNYGYTF

j_gene: TRBJ2-1
v_gene: TRBV19
abundance: once
d_gene: TRBD1
CDR3nt: TGTGCCAGTAGTATTGAGCACGGCACAGGGGCCCCCAATGAGCAGTTCTTC
CDR3aa: CASSIEHGTGAPNEQFF

j_gene: TRBJ2-2
v_gene: TRBV12-5
abundance: .
d_gene: .
CDR3nt: TGTGCTAGTGGTTGGGCGTCAGGGAAGGGCACCGGGGAGCTGTTTTTT
CDR3aa: CASGWASGKGTGELFF

j_gene: TRBJ1-5
v_gene: TRBV2
abundance: few
d_gene: .
CDR3nt: TGTGCCAGCAGTGACATCCGCTATCAGCCCCAGCATTTT
CDR3aa: CASSDIRYQPQHF

j_gene: TRBJ2-7
v_gene: TRBV5-6
abundance: .
d_gene: .
CDR3nt: TGTGCCAGCAGCCTGGGGTTAGAGGTTCGACCCGAGCAGTACTTC
CDR3aa: CASSLGLEVRPEQYF

j_gene: TRBJ2-7
v_gene: TRBV4-3
abundance: many
d_gene: .
CDR3nt: TGCGCCAGCAGCCAAGAATTGGGCAGGACCTACGAGCAGTACTTC
CDR3aa: CASSQELGRTYEQYF

j_gene: TRBJ2-2
v_gene: TRBV9
abundance: few
d_gene: .
CDR3nt: TGTGCCAGCAGCCCCGAGACCAACCCACACACCGGGGAGCTGTTTTTT
CDR3aa: CASSPETNPHTGELFF

j_gene: TRBJ2-1
v_gene: TRBV2
abundance: .
d_gene: TRBD2
CDR3nt: TGTGCCAGCAGTGAAGCGGGCGGGAGGGACTACAATGAGCAGTTCTTC
CDR3aa: CASSEAGGRDYNEQFF

j_gene: TRBJ1-5
v_gene: TRBV6-6
abundance: .
d_gene: .
CDR3nt: TGTGCCAGCAGTTCAGAGGGCAATCAGCCCCAGCATTTT
CDR3aa: CASSSEGNQPQHF

j_gene: TRBJ2-3
v_gene: TRBV2
abundance: few
d_gene: .
CDR3nt: TGTGCCAGCAGTGAACGTTTCTACAGCCTCACAGATACGCAGTATTTT
CDR3aa: CASSERFYSLTDTQYF

j_gene: TRBJ2-3
v_gene: TRBV9
abundance: .
d_gene: TRBD2
CDR3nt: TGTGCCAGCAGCACCCGAGCGGGAGCAACAGATACGCAGTATTTT
CDR3aa: CASSTRAGATDTQYF

j_gene: TRBJ2-5
v_gene: TRBV6-5
abundance: .
d_gene: .
CDR3nt: TGTGCCAGCAGTTACGGCAGGGATCAAGAGACCCAGTACTTC
CDR3aa: CASSYGRDQETQYF

j_gene: TRBJ2-7
v_gene: TRBV27
abundance: .
d_gene: TRBD2
CDR3nt: TGTGCCAGCAGTTTAAAGGCTAGAGAGACTAGCGGATACGAGCAGTACTTC
CDR3aa: CASSLKARETSGYEQYF

j_gene: TRBJ2-5
v_gene: TRBV2
abundance: .
d_gene: TRBD2
CDR3nt: TGTGCCAGCAGTGACGAGACTAGCGGGACGTACCAAGAGACCCAGTACTTC
CDR3aa: CASSDETSGTYQETQYF

j_gene: TRBJ1-1
v_gene: TRBV18
abundance: .
d_gene: TRBD1
CDR3nt: TGTGCCAGCTCAACGACAGGGGGCGTAGATACTGAAGCTTTCTTT
CDR3aa: CASSTTGGVDTEAFF

j_gene: TRBJ1-2
v_gene: TRBV5-8
abundance: .
d_gene: .
CDR3nt: TGTGCCAGCAGCTTGACTCGGGACAACTATGGCTACACCTTC
CDR3aa: CASSLTRDNYGYTF

j_gene: TRBJ1-1
v_gene: TRBV5-1
abundance: .
d_gene: TRBD1
CDR3nt: TGCGCCAGCAGCTTACAGGGGGCGAACACTGAAGCTTTCTTT
CDR3aa: CASSLQGANTEAFF

j_gene: TRBJ1-2
v_gene: TRBV5-6
abundance: few
d_gene: .
CDR3nt: TGTGCCAGCAGCTTTGGGATTGGCTACACCTTC
CDR3aa: CASSFGIGYTF

j_gene: TRBJ2-7
v_gene: TRBV6-5
abundance: .
d_gene: TRBD1
CDR3nt: TGTGCCAGCAGCCCGGGACAGTCTACCTACGAGCAGTACTTC
CDR3aa: CASSPGQSTYEQYF

j_gene: TRBJ1-2
v_gene: TRBV9
abundance: .
d_gene: .
CDR3nt: TGTGCCAGCAGCCCAACGACAGCAAACTATGGCTACACCTTC
CDR3aa: CASSPTTANYGYTF

j_gene: TRBJ2-2
v_gene: TRBV5-1
abundance: .
d_gene: TRBD2
CDR3nt: TGCGCCAGCAGCTTATCGGGAGGGCCCGGCACCGGGGAGCTGTTTTTT
CDR3aa: CASSLSGGPGTGELFF

j_gene: TRBJ1-2
v_gene: TRBV11-2
abundance: .
d_gene: TRBD1
CDR3nt: TGTGCCAGCAGCCCAGGGGACAGGGTCAGCTATGGCTACACCTTC
CDR3aa: CASSPGDRVSYGYTF

j_gene: TRBJ1-4
v_gene: TRBV29-1
abundance: .
d_gene: TRBD1
CDR3nt: TGCAGCGTTGATGGGGACAGCAGTGAAAAACTGTTTTTT
CDR3aa: CSVDGDSSEKLFF

j_gene: TRBJ2-7
v_gene: TRBV2
abundance: few
d_gene: .
CDR3nt: TGTGCCAGCAGTGAACAGGGGAAATCCTACGAGCAGTACTTC
CDR3aa: CASSEQGKSYEQYF

j_gene: TRBJ1-4
v_gene: TRBV30
abundance: .
d_gene: .
CDR3nt: TGTGCCTGGAGGGACAGCCTCTCGGGTGAAAAACTGTTTTTT
CDR3aa: CAWRDSLSGEKLFF

j_gene: TRBJ1-2
v_gene: TRBV6-6
abundance: .
d_gene: .
CDR3nt: TGTGCCAGCAGCGACGGGGGTAGCGCTGGCTACACCTTC
CDR3aa: CASSDGGSAGYTF

j_gene: TRBJ2-1
v_gene: TRBV2
abundance: .
d_gene: TRBD2
CDR3nt: TGTGCCAGCAGTGATCCGGGACTAGCGTTTGGGAATGAGCAGTTCTTC
CDR3aa: CASSDPGLAFGNEQFF

j_gene: TRBJ1-2
v_gene: TRBV6-5
abundance: .
d_gene: .
CDR3nt: TGTGCCAGCAGTCCGCGGGGGGACCTCTATGGCTACACCTTC
CDR3aa: CASSPRGDLYGYTF

j_gene: TRBJ1-2
v_gene: TRBV2
abundance: .
d_gene: .
CDR3nt: TGTGCCAGCGGGGAGACAGGTTTTGCTAACTATGGCTACACCTTC
CDR3aa: CASGETGFANYGYTF

j_gene: TRBJ2-5
v_gene: TRBV25-1
abundance: .
d_gene: .
CDR3nt: TGTGCCAGCAGTGAATTGGGGGGAAGGGAGACCCAGTACTTC
CDR3aa: CASSELGGRETQYF

j_gene: TRBJ2-1
v_gene: TRBV11-3
abundance: .
d_gene: .
CDR3nt: TGTGCCAGCAGCTTAGATCCTGGACTAAATGAGCAGTTCTTC
CDR3aa: CASSLDPGLNEQFF

j_gene: TRBJ2-3
v_gene: TRBV7-2
abundance: .
d_gene: .
CDR3nt: TGTGCCAGCAGCTTAAGGACCCGGGGCTTCACAGATACGCAGTATTTT
CDR3aa: CASSLRTRGFTDTQYF

j_gene: TRBJ2-3
v_gene: TRBV5-1
abundance: .
d_gene: .
CDR3nt: TGCGCCAGCAGCTGGGGGACCACAGATACGCAGTATTTT
CDR3aa: CASSWGTTDTQYF

j_gene: TRBJ1-1
v_gene: TRBV7-9
abundance: once
d_gene: .
CDR3nt: TGTGCCAGCAGCGCACCGTTGAACACTGAAGCTTTCTTT
CDR3aa: CASSAPLNTEAFF

j_gene: TRBJ2-1
v_gene: TRBV9
abundance: .
d_gene: .
CDR3nt: TGTGCCAGCAGCCCCCGCTCGGCCACATCCTACAATGAGCAGTTCTTC
CDR3aa: CASSPRSATSYNEQFF

j_gene: TRBJ2-7
v_gene: TRBV28
abundance: .
d_gene: .
CDR3nt: TGTGCCACCGGCAGGACACTTCTCTACGAGCAGTACTTC
CDR3aa: CATGRTLLYEQYF

j_gene: TRBJ2-1
v_gene: TRBV27
abundance: few
d_gene: .
CDR3nt: TGTGCCAGCAGTTTATCTTATCCAAATGAGCAGTTCTTC
CDR3aa: CASSLSYPNEQFF

j_gene: TRBJ1-5
v_gene: TRBV19
abundance: .
d_gene: .
CDR3nt: TGTGCCAGTAGTCTCAGATCTAATCAGCCCCAGCATTTT
CDR3aa: CASSLRSNQPQHF

j_gene: TRBJ2-1
v_gene: TRBV29-1
abundance: .
d_gene: .
CDR3nt: TGCAGCGTTGCTAGTGGGGTGCTTGGGGATGAGCAGTTCTTC
CDR3aa: CSVASGVLGDEQFF

j_gene: TRBJ2-7
v_gene: TRBV5-1
abundance: once
d_gene: .
CDR3nt: TGCGCCAGCAGCTTGACAGTCTACTCCTACGAGCAGTACTTC
CDR3aa: CASSLTVYSYEQYF

j_gene: TRBJ2-7
v_gene: TRBV28
abundance: few
d_gene: TRBD2
CDR3nt: TGTGCCAGCAGTTTGACTAGCGGGAGTCTCGAGCAGTACTTC
CDR3aa: CASSLTSGSLEQYF

j_gene: TRBJ2-2
v_gene: TRBV30
abundance: .
d_gene: TRBD2
CDR3nt: TGTGCCTGCCTAGCGGATAACACCGGGGAGCTGTTTTTT
CDR3aa: CACLADNTGELFF

j_gene: TRBJ1-1
v_gene: TRBV2
abundance: .
d_gene: .
CDR3nt: TGTGCCAGCAGAACGGGACTGTTAGCTTTCTTT
CDR3aa: CASRTGLLAFF

j_gene: TRBJ2-1
v_gene: TRBV29-1
abundance: .
d_gene: .
CDR3nt: TGCAGCGTCCCGGTTACATCTGAGCAGTTCTTC
CDR3aa: CSVPVTSEQFF

j_gene: TRBJ2-4
v_gene: TRBV5-6
abundance: .
d_gene: .
CDR3nt: TGTGCCAGCAGCTTGGGAAGGCGGGTCAAAAACATTCAGTACTTC
CDR3aa: CASSLGRRVKNIQYF

j_gene: TRBJ2-7
v_gene: TRBV15
abundance: .
d_gene: .
CDR3nt: TGTGCCACCAGCAGAGATTTGCGGGAAGTCTACGAGCAGTACTTC
CDR3aa: CATSRDLREVYEQYF

j_gene: TRBJ2-3
v_gene: TRBV30
abundance: once
d_gene: .
CDR3nt: TGTGCCTGGAAAGGCCCTACCGCGCAGTATTTT
CDR3aa: CAWKGPTAQYF

j_gene: TRBJ2-1
v_gene: TRBV9
abundance: few
d_gene: .
CDR3nt: TGTGCCAGCAGCGTAGGTCTCGCGTATGAGCAGTTCTTC
CDR3aa: CASSVGLAYEQFF

j_gene: TRBJ1-2
v_gene: TRBV19
abundance: .
d_gene: .
CDR3nt: TGTGCCAGTAGGCCCAACGGGATTAACTATGGCTACACCTTC
CDR3aa: CASRPNGINYGYTF